This TCR beta chain was identified during a study of blood T cells in healthy people across ages. Notes on the study in general: Aged donors had fewer naive CD4+ cells and lower diversity than long-lived donors.

The second PCR ran roughly 6 to 11 cycles with a sample-barcoded 5' primer and J-beta primers. From the 5' RACE reads, TCRdb called clonotypes with MiXCR, one entry per CDR3 protein. The data show about 1.8 million distinct CDR3 sequences, with approximately 50% seen just once and over 2% held by the top ten. V gave up 5 bases and J gave up 6 bases, with 7 bases separating them. Germline CDR1 is SGHRS and CDR2 is YFSETQ. The CDR3 extends over 11 amino acids. The study drew donors from healthy Caucasian individuals in Russia aged roughly 6 to 90. Extraction yielded at least 5 micrograms of total RNA per sample. Concerning this clonotype itself: Its target is not known.

The clonotype comes from a middle-aged woman in good health. The sequenced material came from blood. The V and J genes are TRBV5-1 and TRBJ2-3, with D uncertain. The CDR3: CASRISDTQYF. CDR3 nucleotide sequence: TGCGCCAGCAGGATATCCGATACGCAGTATTTT.